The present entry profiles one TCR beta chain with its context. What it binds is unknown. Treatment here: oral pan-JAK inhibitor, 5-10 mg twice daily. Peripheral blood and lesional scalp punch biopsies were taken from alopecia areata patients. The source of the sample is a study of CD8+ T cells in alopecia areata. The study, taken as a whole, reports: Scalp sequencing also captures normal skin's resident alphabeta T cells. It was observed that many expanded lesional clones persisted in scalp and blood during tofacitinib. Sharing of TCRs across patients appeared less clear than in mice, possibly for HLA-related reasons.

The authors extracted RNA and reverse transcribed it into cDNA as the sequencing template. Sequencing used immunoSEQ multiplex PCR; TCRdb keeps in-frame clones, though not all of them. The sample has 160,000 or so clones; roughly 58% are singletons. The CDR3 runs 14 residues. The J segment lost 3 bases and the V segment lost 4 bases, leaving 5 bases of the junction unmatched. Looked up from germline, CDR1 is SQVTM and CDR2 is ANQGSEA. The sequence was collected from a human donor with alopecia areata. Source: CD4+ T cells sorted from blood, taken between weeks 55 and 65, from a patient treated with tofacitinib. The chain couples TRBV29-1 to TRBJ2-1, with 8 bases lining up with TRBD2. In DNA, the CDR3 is TGCAGCGTTGGGGGACTAGGGGACTACAATGAGCAGTTCTTC. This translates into CSVGGLGDYNEQFF.